Below, 27 T cell receptor beta chains from the same sample are listed, as sequenced in a study of blood T cell repertoires in COVID-19 (dated by TCRdb to 2020 to 2021). Preparation of the library involved the immunoSEQ multiplex PCR assay. TCRdb took over this immuneACCESS table, retaining in-frame rearrangements with V and J assigned. Such tables are incomplete; in checked studies, under half of the missing clones stem from an unresolved V gene, and the remainder is unexplained. The sample table holds roughly 140,000 clones, of which around 83% were seen once. Together, the top ten hold more than 5.5% of the sample. Source material: peripheral blood. Receptors were obtained from a woman in her forties or fifties in a cohort sampled during active or convalescent COVID-19.

V gene TRBV6-1 combines with J gene TRBJ2-3, with TRBD2 matching over 11 bases. The CDR3 has 17 amino acids. The ends lost 4 bases at V and 3 bases at J; junction bases unmatched: 9. Germline CDR1 and CDR2: MNHNS and SASEGT. CDR3 nucleotide sequence: TGTGCCAGCAGTGGGAGGAGACTAGCGGGGAGTACAGATACGCAGTATTTT. Protein: CASSGRRLAGSTDTQYF.

CDR3 nucleotides: TGTGCCAGCAGCATGACAGGGAATCAGCCCCAGCATTTT. Its translation: CASSMTGNQPQHF. This chain connects TRBV6-4 to TRBJ1-5; 7 bases fit TRBD1. Germline CDR1 MRHNA, CDR2 SNTAGT. The CDR3 has 13 amino acids. Unmatched junction bases numbered 3, after V lost 6 bases and J lost 4 bases.

The chain links TRBV19 to TRBJ1-4; D perhaps matches TRBD1 (6 bases). This CDR3 is built from 13 residues. Germline CDR1 is LNHDA and CDR2 is SQIVND (reference sequence). The germline V and J ends were trimmed by 4 bases and 8 bases, with 11 bases remaining between them. This CDR3 is CASSRGGFEKLFF. The CDR3 nucleotides read TGTGCCAGTAGTAGAGGGGGATTCGAAAAACTGTTTTTT.

This rearrangement joins TRBV7-2 to TRBJ2-7; 14 nucleotides agree with TRBD2. V lost 5 bases, J lost 2 bases, and 11 bases stayed unmatched. The CDR3 has 18 amino acids. Germline CDR1 SGHTA, CDR2 FQGNSA. CDR3 coding DNA: TGTGCCAGCAGCCCCCGCTCGGGACTAGCGGGGGCCCCCTACGAGCAGTACTTC. Translated: CASSPRSGLAGAPYEQYF.

The chain has TRBV27 and TRBJ2-7, with D maybe TRBD1 (5 bases). The CDR3 spans 16 residues. Between the trimmed V and J ends, which lost 0 bases and 3 bases, there was a span of 15 bases. Germline CDR1 MNHEY, CDR2 SMNVEV (reference sequence). The CDR3 nucleotides are TGTGCCAGCAGTTTATCGGCAGGGCTAGGGGTCTACGAGCAGTACTTC. Translated, it gives CASSLSAGLGVYEQYF.

V usage is TRBV7-9 and J usage is TRBJ2-3, with 7 nucleotides matching TRBD2. This CDR3 contains 13 residues. CDR1 and CDR2 (germline): SEHNR, FQNEAQ (reference sequence). V lost 3 bases, J lost 5 bases, and 2 bases stayed unmatched. The CDR3 nucleotides read TGTGCCAGCAGCTTTGTAGCGGGAGATACGCAGTATTTT. Encoded protein: CASSFVAGDTQYF.

The CDR3 loop is CASSPGQGFGQPQHF. The CDR3 DNA reads as TGTGCCAGCAGTCCGGGACAGGGGTTTGGTCAGCCCCAGCATTTT. The chain is built from TRBV25-1 and TRBJ1-5, with TRBD1 matching 10 bases. This CDR3 contains 15 residues. V dropped 5 bases and J dropped 6; count of bases not matched to a gene: 7. Germline V gene data show CDR1 as MGHDK and CDR2 as SYGVNS.

The chain has TRBV7-2 and TRBJ1-5, with D maybe TRBD1 (6 bases). This CDR3 is 14 amino acids long. Germline-derived CDR1 and CDR2 are SGHTA and FQGNSA. Deletions cut 11 bases from V and 6 bases from J, with 20 bases between. The DNA for the CDR3 is TGTGCCGTCTTGCCGGTACAGGGCGGTCAGCCCCAGCATTTT. Amino acid sequence: CAVLPVQGGQPQHF.

V gene TRBV5-1 combines with J gene TRBJ1-5; 7 positions match TRBD1. The CDR3 has 14 amino acids. The V segment lost 4 bases and the J segment 7 bases; nucleotides outside the gene matches: 8. The V gene's germline CDR1 is SGHRS and CDR2 YFSETQ. In DNA, the CDR3 is TGCGCCAGCAGCGCATCAGGGGGGTCACAGCCCCAGCATTTT. Amino acids: CASSASGGSQPQHF. The full variable domain, with the rest looked up from reference TRBV5-1 and TRBJ1-5, is KAGVTQTPRYLIKTRGQQVTLSCSPISGHRSVSWYQQTPGQGLQFLFEYFSETQRNKGNFPGRFSGRQFSNSRSEMNVSTLELGDSALYLCASSASGGSQPQHFGDGTRLSIL.

J is TRBJ1-1 and V is TRBV6-2 or TRBV6-3, with D maybe TRBD1 (5 bases). This CDR3 is built from 14 residues. Germline CDR1 and CDR2: MNHEY and SVGEGT. V was shortened by 2 bases and J by 6 bases, with 13 bases between the two germline ends. Here the CDR3 reads CASSYIDSGPEAFF. In DNA form, the CDR3 reads TGTGCCAGCAGTTACATCGACAGTGGCCCTGAAGCTTTCTTT.

This clone was found a few times. The chain is built from TRBV2 and TRBJ1-3, with 9 bases lining up with TRBD1. This CDR3 contains 16 residues. Trimming cost V 2 bases and J 9 bases; bases outside gene matches: 11. From germline, CDR1 is SNHLY and CDR2 FYNNEI. The CDR3: CASSEWDRQGGITIYF. DNA for the CDR3: TGTGCCAGCAGTGAATGGGACCGACAGGGGGGTATCACCATATATTTT.

The rearrangement uses TRBV27 and TRBJ2-3; tentatively, D is TRBD1 (7 bases). Trimming cost V 8 bases and J 8 bases, with 23 bases left between them. Germline V lookup: CDR1 MNHEY, CDR2 SMNVEV (reference sequence). This CDR3 comprises 15 residues. CDR3 region: CASGQDGGGGSTQYF. The CDR3 DNA sequence: TGTGCCAGCGGACAGGATGGAGGGGGTGGGAGTACGCAGTATTTT.

This rearrangement joins TRBV14 to TRBJ2-7; 9 bases match TRBD1. Germline CDR1 SGHDN, CDR2 FVKESK. The junction had 5 bases not matched to a gene; V was cut back by 3 bases and J by 5 bases. This CDR3 comprises 14 residues. The CDR3 is CASSHTDRGHEQYF. In DNA, the CDR3 is TGTGCCAGCAGCCATACGGACAGGGGCCACGAGCAGTACTTC.

The rearrangement uses TRBV5-1 and TRBJ2-7, with TRBD2 matching over 9 bases. V lost 0 bases and J lost 2; bases outside the gene matches: 3. This CDR3 contains 15 residues. Per germline, CDR1 SGHRS and CDR2 YFSETQ. CDR3 nucleotides: TGCGCCAGCAGCTTGGCAGCTAGCGGGACCTACGAGCAGTACTTC. It specifies CASSLAASGTYEQYF.

This chain links TRBV10-1 with TRBJ2-1, with D possibly being TRBD1 (5 bases). Trimming took 3 bases from V and 4 from J, leaving 28 bases between them. Germline CDR1 reads WNHNN; CDR2 reads SYGVQD (reference sequence). The CDR3 is 20 residues long. The CDR3 nucleotides are TGCGCCAGCAGTGAAGGACGGAGAGCACTCCTATCAGACAGTTACAATGAGCAGTTCTTC. Translation gives CASSEGRRALLSDSYNEQFF.

The rearrangement uses TRBV5-1 and TRBJ1-4, with D perhaps TRBD1 (5 bases). The germline gives CDR1 SGHRS, CDR2 YFSETQ. With 1 base removed from V and 0 bases from J, the gap between germline ends came to 7 bases. This CDR3 region has 15 residues. CDR3 loop: CASSLLGATNEKLFF. The CDR3 DNA sequence: TGCGCCAGCAGCTTGTTAGGGGCAACTAATGAAAAACTGTTTTTT.

The V and J genes are TRBV2 and TRBJ1-2; D unclear. V was clipped by 1 base and J by 3 bases, with 6 bases between them. The length of the CDR3 is 13 residues. From germline, CDR1 is SNHLY and CDR2 FYNNEI. CDR3 sequence (DNA): TGTGCCAGCAGTGAAGGGTCGGACTATGGCTACACCTTC. It encodes CASSEGSDYGYTF.

The chain carries TRBV7-3 and TRBJ2-1, with D possibly matching TRBD2 (5 bases). V gave up 2 bases and J gave up 8 bases, with 13 bases separating them. The CDR3 sequence is 14 residues long. The germline V gene encodes CDR1 SGHTA and CDR2 FQGTGA. CDR3 sequence (DNA): TGTGCCAGCAGCTTAGGCCCGGGGATCGATGAGCAGTTCTTC. Translation: CASSLGPGIDEQFF.

The chain is built from TRBV10-3 and TRBJ2-1; 7 bases map to TRBD2. Unmatched junction bases numbered 12, after V lost 0 bases and J lost 1 base. The germline V gene has CDR1 ENHRY and CDR2 SYGVKD. The CDR3 extends over 19 amino acids. This chain's CDR3 is CAISESARGLSISYNEQFF. The CDR3, as DNA: TGTGCCATCAGTGAGTCGGCGAGGGGACTATCGATTTCCTACAATGAGCAGTTCTTC.

The chain employs TRBV19 and TRBJ2-1, with TRBD2 matching 9 bases. CDR3 length: 14 residues. Germline V gene lookup returns CDR1 LNHDA and CDR2 SQIVND (reference sequence). V was pared by 3 bases and J by 7 bases, with 4 bases of the junction left unmatched. This CDR3 reads CASSMAGGLNEQFF. The CDR3 region has the DNA TGTGCCAGTAGTATGGCGGGGGGGCTGAATGAGCAGTTCTTC. The entire variable domain, with the rest obtained from reference TRBV19 and TRBJ2-1, is as follows: DGGITQSPKYLFRKEGQNVTLSCEQNLNHDAMYWYRQDPGQGLRLIYYSQIVNDFQKGDIAEGYSVSREKKESFPLTVTSAQKNPTAFYLCASSMAGGLNEQFFGPGTRLTVL.

The chain uses TRBV2 and TRBJ2-6, with D tentatively TRBD2 (6 bases). Trimming took 5 bases from V and 1 from J, leaving 9 bases between them. The CDR3 spans 15 residues. Per germline, CDR1 SNHLY and CDR2 FYNNEI. CDR3 protein: CASSREESGANVLTF. The CDR3 DNA reads as TGTGCCAGCAGTAGGGAGGAGTCTGGGGCCAACGTCCTGACTTTC.

This clone was detected once. The genes are TRBV6-5 and TRBJ1-6, with unresolved D. Trimming shortened V by 4 bases and J by 9 bases, and 10 bases separated the two germline ends. The CDR3 loop spans 13 amino acids. The germline V gene encodes CDR1 MNHEY and CDR2 SVGAGI. DNA for the CDR3: TGTGCCAGCAGTTTTAGAACGCCTTCACCCCTCCACTTT. The encoded protein is CASSFRTPSPLHF.

In its sample, this clone was seen once. In nucleotides, the CDR3 is TGTGCCAGCAGCCAAGATAGCGTACTGGCGGGGGATGAAAAACTGTTTTTT. Residues: CASSQDSVLAGDEKLFF. V gene TRBV3-1 (or the pseudogene TRBV3-2) combines with J gene TRBJ1-4; D is possibly TRBD1 (5 bases). V lost 0 bases and J lost 6, with 17 bases in between. This CDR3 is built from 17 residues. Germline CDR1 is LGHDT and CDR2 is YNNKEL (reference sequence).

J is TRBJ1-3 and V is TRBV3-1 (or the pseudogene TRBV3-2), with D maybe TRBD1 (5 bases). The germline V gene encodes CDR1 LGHDT and CDR2 YNNKEL (reference sequence). The V gene lost 4 bases and the J gene lost 12 bases, with 13 bases spanning the gap. CDR3 length: 12 amino acids. CDR3 residues: CASSPEGVNIYF. The CDR3 nucleotides read TGTGCCAGCAGCCCCGAAGGGGTTAACATATATTTT.

The chain links TRBV7-8 to TRBJ2-5; the D gene is possibly TRBD2 (6 bases). CDR3 length: 15 residues. The V gene lost 1 base and the J gene lost 5 bases, with 14 bases spanning the gap. CDR1 and CDR2 (germline): SGHVS, FQNEAQ. CDR3 sequence: CASSLDKGAGETQYF. The CDR3 bases are TGTGCCAGCAGCTTAGACAAAGGGGCGGGGGAGACCCAGTACTTC.

CDR3 region: CASSHGGGSPLHF. The CDR3 DNA is TGTGCCAGTAGTCACGGCGGGGGGTCACCCCTCCACTTT. V and J are TRBV19 and TRBJ1-6; weak D call: TRBD1 (5 bases). Germline loops: CDR1 LNHDA, CDR2 SQIVND (reference sequence). V lost 5 bases to trimming and J lost 10 bases, with 12 bases between them. This CDR3 has 13 amino acids.

The chain employs TRBV9 and TRBJ1-6; TRBD1 matches at 8 bases. Germline CDR1 is SGDLS and CDR2 is YYNGEE. The CDR3 extends over 18 amino acids. Germline trimming cut 3 bases from V and 5 bases from J; bases unmatched to any gene: 13. The CDR3: CASSALYSDRENNSPLHF. The DNA for the CDR3 is TGTGCCAGCAGCGCCTTGTACTCGGACAGGGAAAATAATTCACCCCTCCACTTT.